The 10 T cell receptor beta chains below were found in one sample sequenced in a study of graft-versus-host responses after intestinal transplantation. The assay was immunoSEQ multiplex PCR, and TCRdb's table has in-frame clones only and misses some. This sample has 15,000 to 20,000 clones, with about 80% found just once. Processing was applied to graft tissue in order to liberate intraepithelial and lamina propria lymphocytes. The sample consisted of ileum tissue, taken 17 days after transplant. These receptors all come from a human patient who received an intestinal transplant, so some T cells may come from the graft donor.

This clone was seen only a few times. The chain employs TRBV28 and TRBJ1-3; perhaps TRBD1 as D (5 bases). This CDR3 spans 14 amino acids. Germline V CDR1 and CDR2: MDHEN, SYDVKM. Trimming took 7 bases from V and 2 from J, leaving 12 bases between them. In nucleotides, the CDR3 is TGTGCCAGCACCAACGGGGGTACTGGAAACACCATATATTTT. This encodes CASTNGGTGNTIYF.

The chain uses TRBV2 and TRBJ1-2, with D possibly matching TRBD1 (5 bases). V lost 7 bases and J lost 2, with 11 bases in between. Germline-derived CDR1 and CDR2 are SNHLY and FYNNEI. The CDR3 has 13 residues. CDR3 loop: CASTFRGNYGYTF. The CDR3 nucleotides are TGTGCCAGCACCTTTCGGGGGAACTATGGCTACACCTTC.

This chain uses TRBV7-9 with TRBJ1-1; no reliable D call. Trimming shortened V by 5 bases and J by 4 bases, and 14 bases separated the two germline ends. CDR3 length: 14 amino acids. CDR1 and CDR2 from the germline V gene are SEHNR and FQNEAQ (reference sequence). This chain's CDR3 is CASSPPSRGTEAFF. Written as DNA, the CDR3 is TGTGCCAGCAGCCCACCCTCCCGCGGCACTGAAGCTTTCTTT.

This chain links TRBV19 with TRBJ2-7; perhaps TRBD2 as D (5 bases). This CDR3 contains 15 residues. Germline loops: CDR1 LNHDA, CDR2 SQIVND (reference sequence). Trimming removed 3 bases from V and 2 bases from J, with 14 bases in between. For the CDR3, the DNA is TGTGCCAGTAGTATGCTCCCGGAGGCCACCTACGAGCAGTACTTC. Amino acids: CASSMLPEATYEQYF. The full variable domain, completed using reference TRBV19 and TRBJ2-7, is DGGITQSPKYLFRKEGQNVTLSCEQNLNHDAMYWYRQDPGQGLRLIYYSQIVNDFQKGDIAEGYSVSREKKESFPLTVTSAQKNPTAFYLCASSMLPEATYEQYFGPGTRLTVT.

This CDR3 is CASSLERGRGYTF. CDR3 nucleotides: TGTGCCAGCAGCTTGGAAAGGGGCCGGGGCTACACCTTC. The chain has TRBV5-4 and TRBJ1-2, with D possibly being TRBD1 (5 bases). V was shortened by 0 bases and J by 8 bases, with 11 bases between the two germline ends. Germline-derived CDR1 and CDR2 are SGHNT and YYREEE (reference sequence). CDR3 length: 13 residues.

This chain connects TRBV5-4 to TRBJ2-7, with a possible D match to TRBD1 (6 bases). Germline V gene data show CDR1 as SGHNT and CDR2 as YYREEE (reference sequence). Trimming cost V 3 bases and J 1 base, with 14 bases left between them. CDR3 size: 15 residues. This CDR3 reads CASSSRQETSYEQYF. The CDR3 DNA reads TGTGCCAGCAGCTCGCGACAGGAAACTTCCTACGAGCAGTACTTC.

The V gene is TRBV7-9, the J gene TRBJ1-5, with unresolved D. CDR3 length: 15 residues. Looked up from germline, CDR1 is SEHNR and CDR2 is FQNEAQ (reference sequence). Trimming left V 0 bases short and J 3 bases short, with 9 bases between. CDR3 bases: TGTGCCAGCAGCTTAGCGTCAGAATTCAATCAGCCCCAGCATTTT. Translating gives CASSLASEFNQPQHF.

This chain's CDR3 is CASKNTEAFF. CDR3 nucleotide sequence: TGTGCCAGTAAGAACACTGAAGCTTTCTTT. The rearrangement uses TRBV19 and TRBJ1-1; D not certain. CDR1 and CDR2 (germline): LNHDA, SQIVND (reference sequence). This CDR3 has 10 residues. The ends were cut back, 7 bases at V and 1 base at J, with 1 base in the middle.

The chain has TRBV28 and TRBJ2-3; D is perhaps TRBD1 (6 bases). The CDR3 consists of 14 residues. Germline V lookup: CDR1 MDHEN, CDR2 SYDVKM. Trimming pared 3 bases from V and 2 bases from J, leaving 9 bases between. CDR3 nucleotide sequence: TGTGCCAGCAGTTTTAGGGGGACCACAGATACGCAGTATTTT. It yields the protein CASSFRGTTDTQYF. Drawing the rest from reference TRBV28 and TRBJ2-3, the complete variable domain is DVKVTQSSRYLVKRTGEKVFLECVQDMDHENMFWYRQDPGLGLRLIYFSYDVKMKEKGDIPEGYSVSREKKERFSLILESASTNQTSMYLCASSFRGTTDTQYFGPGTRLTVL.

The rearrangement uses TRBV30 and TRBJ2-5, with 13 bases that match TRBD2. Germline CDR1 GTSNPN, CDR2 SVGIG (reference sequence). The CDR3 spans 17 residues. V gave up 3 bases and J gave up 5 bases; unmatched junction bases: 12. For the CDR3, the DNA is TGTGCCTGGAGCGGACTAGCGGGAGAAGGTTCGGGCGAGACCCAGTACTTC. This translates into CAWSGLAGEGSGETQYF.